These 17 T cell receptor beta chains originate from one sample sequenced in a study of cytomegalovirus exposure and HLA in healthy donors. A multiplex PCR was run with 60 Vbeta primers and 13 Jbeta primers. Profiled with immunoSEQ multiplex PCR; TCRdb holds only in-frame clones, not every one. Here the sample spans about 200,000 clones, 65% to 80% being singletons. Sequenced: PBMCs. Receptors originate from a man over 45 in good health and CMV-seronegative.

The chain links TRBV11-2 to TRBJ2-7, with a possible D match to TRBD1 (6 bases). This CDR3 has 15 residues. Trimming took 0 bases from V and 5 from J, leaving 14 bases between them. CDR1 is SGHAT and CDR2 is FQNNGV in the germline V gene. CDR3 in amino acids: CASSLEAGDPHEQYF. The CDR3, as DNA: TGTGCCAGCAGCTTAGAAGCAGGGGATCCCCACGAGCAGTACTTC.

CDR3: CASSLEMAPGANVLTF. The DNA for the CDR3 is TGTGCCAGCAGCTTGGAAATGGCCCCTGGGGCCAACGTCCTGACTTTC. The chain joins TRBV5-4 to TRBJ2-6; D gene uncertain. Trimming removed 0 bases from V and 2 bases from J, with 9 bases in between. CDR1 and CDR2 from the germline V gene are SGHNT and YYREEE (reference sequence). The CDR3 contains 16 residues. The variable domain in full, with the rest retrieved from reference TRBV5-4 and TRBJ2-6, is ETGVTQSPTHLIKTRGQQVTLRCSSQSGHNTVSWYQQALGQGPQFIFQYYREEENGRGNFPPRFSGLQFPNYSSELNVNALELDDSALYLCASSLEMAPGANVLTFGAGSRLTVL.

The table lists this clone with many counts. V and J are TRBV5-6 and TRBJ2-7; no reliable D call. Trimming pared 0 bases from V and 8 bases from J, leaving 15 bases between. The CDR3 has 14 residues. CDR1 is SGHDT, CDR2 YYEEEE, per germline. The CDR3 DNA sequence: TGTGCCAGCAGCTTGGGTGCGGTACCATCTAAGCAGTACTTC. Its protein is CASSLGAVPSKQYF.

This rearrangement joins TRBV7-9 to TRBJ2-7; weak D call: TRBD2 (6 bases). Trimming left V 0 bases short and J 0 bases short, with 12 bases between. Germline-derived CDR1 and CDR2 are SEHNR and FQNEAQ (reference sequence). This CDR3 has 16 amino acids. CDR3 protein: CASSLAGGPLSYEQYF. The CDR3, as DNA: TGTGCCAGCAGCTTAGCGGGAGGTCCCCTCTCCTACGAGCAGTACTTC.

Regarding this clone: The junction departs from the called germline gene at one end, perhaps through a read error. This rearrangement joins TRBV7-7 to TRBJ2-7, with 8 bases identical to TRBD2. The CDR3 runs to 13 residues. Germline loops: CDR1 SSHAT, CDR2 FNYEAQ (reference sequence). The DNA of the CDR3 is TGTGCTAGCAGCTTGGGACTAGCCTACGAGCAGTACTTC. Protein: CASSLGLAYEQYF.

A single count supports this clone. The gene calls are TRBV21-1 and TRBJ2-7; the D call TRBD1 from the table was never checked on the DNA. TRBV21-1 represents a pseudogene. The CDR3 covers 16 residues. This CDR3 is CASSEGWDRGSYEQYF. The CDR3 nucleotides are TGTGCCAGCAGCGAGGGGTGGGACAGGGGCTCCTACGAGCAGTACTTC.

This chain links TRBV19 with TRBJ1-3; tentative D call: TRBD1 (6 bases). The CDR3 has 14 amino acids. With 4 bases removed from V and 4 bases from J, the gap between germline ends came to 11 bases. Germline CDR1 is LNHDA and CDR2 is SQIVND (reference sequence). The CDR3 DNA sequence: TGTGCCAGTAGTAGAGGGGGTATCGGAAACACCATATATTTT. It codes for CASSRGGIGNTIYF.

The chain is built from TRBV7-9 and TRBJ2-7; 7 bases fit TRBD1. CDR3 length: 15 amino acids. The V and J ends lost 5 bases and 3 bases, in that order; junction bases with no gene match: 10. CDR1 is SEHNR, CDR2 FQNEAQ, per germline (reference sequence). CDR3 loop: CASSPWDSPNYEQYF. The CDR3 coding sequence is TGTGCCAGCAGCCCCTGGGACAGCCCCAACTACGAGCAGTACTTC.

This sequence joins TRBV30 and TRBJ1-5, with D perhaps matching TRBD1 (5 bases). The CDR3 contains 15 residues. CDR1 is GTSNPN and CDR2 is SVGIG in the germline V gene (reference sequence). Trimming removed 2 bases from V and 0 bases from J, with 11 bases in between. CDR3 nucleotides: TGTGCCTGGAGTCTTGGGACTTTTAGCAATCAGCCCCAGCATTTT. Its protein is CAWSLGTFSNQPQHF.

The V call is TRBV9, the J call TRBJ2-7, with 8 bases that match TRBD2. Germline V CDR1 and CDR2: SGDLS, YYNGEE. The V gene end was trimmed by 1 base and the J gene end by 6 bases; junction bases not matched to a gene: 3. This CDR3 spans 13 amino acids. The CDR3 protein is CASSVSGGLEQYF. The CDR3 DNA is TGTGCCAGCAGCGTAAGCGGGGGCCTCGAGCAGTACTTC.

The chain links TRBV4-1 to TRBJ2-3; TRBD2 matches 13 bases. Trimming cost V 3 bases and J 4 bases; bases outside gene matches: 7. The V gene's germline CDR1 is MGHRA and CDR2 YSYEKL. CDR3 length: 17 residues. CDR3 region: CASSQEGLAGIPDTQYF. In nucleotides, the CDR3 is TGCGCCAGCAGCCAGGAGGGACTAGCGGGAATACCAGATACGCAGTATTTT.

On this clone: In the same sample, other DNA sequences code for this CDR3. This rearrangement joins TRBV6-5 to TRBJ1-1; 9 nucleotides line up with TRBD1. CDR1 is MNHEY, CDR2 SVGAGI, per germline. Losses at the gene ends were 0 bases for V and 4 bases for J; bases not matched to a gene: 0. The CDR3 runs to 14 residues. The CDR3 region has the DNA TGTGCCAGCAGTTACTCGACAGGGGGCACTGAAGCTTTCTTT. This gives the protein CASSYSTGGTEAFF.

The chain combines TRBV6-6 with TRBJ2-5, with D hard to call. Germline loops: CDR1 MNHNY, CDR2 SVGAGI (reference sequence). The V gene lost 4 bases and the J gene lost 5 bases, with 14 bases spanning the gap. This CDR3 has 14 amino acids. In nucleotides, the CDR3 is TGTGCCAGCAGTTTCCAGACGTTCGGGGAGACCCAGTACTTC. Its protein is CASSFQTFGETQYF.

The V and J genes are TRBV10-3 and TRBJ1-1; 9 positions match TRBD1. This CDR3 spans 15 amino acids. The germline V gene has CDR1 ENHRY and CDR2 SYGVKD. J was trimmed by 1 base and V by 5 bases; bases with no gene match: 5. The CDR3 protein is CAISPRTGENTEAFF. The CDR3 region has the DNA TGTGCCATCAGTCCTCGGACAGGGGAGAACACTGAAGCTTTCTTT.

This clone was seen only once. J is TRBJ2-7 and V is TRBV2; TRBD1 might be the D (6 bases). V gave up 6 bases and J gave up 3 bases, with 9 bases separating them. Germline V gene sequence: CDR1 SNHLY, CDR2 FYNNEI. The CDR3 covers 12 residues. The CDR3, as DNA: TGTGCCAGCAGCAAGACAGGCTACGAGCAGTACTTC. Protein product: CASSKTGYEQYF.

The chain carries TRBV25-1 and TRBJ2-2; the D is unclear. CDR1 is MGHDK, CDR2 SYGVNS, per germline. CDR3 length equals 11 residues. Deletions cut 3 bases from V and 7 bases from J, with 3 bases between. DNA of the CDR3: TGTGCCAGCAGTGATTACGGGGAGCTGTTTTTT. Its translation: CASSDYGELFF.

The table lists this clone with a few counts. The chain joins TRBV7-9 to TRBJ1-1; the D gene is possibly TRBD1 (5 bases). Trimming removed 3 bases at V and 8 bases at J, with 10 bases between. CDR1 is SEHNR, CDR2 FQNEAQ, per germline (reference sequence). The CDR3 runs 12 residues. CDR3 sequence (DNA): TGTGCCAGCAGCTTCGGGACTCCCGAAGCTTTCTTT. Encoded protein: CASSFGTPEAFF.